Each of the 3 T cell receptor beta chains below was sequenced from the same sample in a study of shared clonotypes between healthy human individuals. The protocol was immunoSEQ multiplex PCR, while the TCRdb copy is restricted to in-frame clones and leaves out a portion. There are 950,000 to 1,200,000 clones in the sample; approximately 80% occur only once, and 0.89% lies in the top ten. The sample was memory CD4+ T cells from PBMCs. Subset meaning: CD45RA-negative fraction. These receptors were obtained from a man younger than 35 in good health. Some clones in this sample may be carry-over from other donors' samples.

This chain joins TRBV5-1 and TRBJ2-1; D unresolved. CDR3 length: 13 residues. The ends were cut back, 3 bases at V and 10 bases at J, with 14 bases in the middle. The germline V gene encodes CDR1 SGHRS and CDR2 YFSETQ. CDR3 sequence: CASSSMVGFEQFF. Written as DNA, the CDR3 is TGCGCCAGCAGCTCCATGGTGGGTTTCGAGCAGTTCTTC.

In nucleotides, the CDR3 is TGTGCCAGCAGCTCAGAAAAGCTAATCACAGGGGAGCCTGAAGCTTTCTTT. Its protein is CASSSEKLITGEPEAFF. V usage is TRBV7-9 and J usage is TRBJ1-1; 7 bases map to TRBD1. This CDR3 has 17 amino acids. Losses at the gene ends were 4 bases for V and 6 bases for J; bases not matched to a gene: 17. CDR1 SEHNR and CDR2 FQNEAQ come from the germline V gene (reference sequence). The full variable domain, with the rest looked up from reference TRBV7-9 and TRBJ1-1, is DTGVSQNPRHKITKRGQNVTFRCDPISEHNRLYWYRQTLGQGPEFLTYFQNEAQLEKSRLLSDRFSAERPKGSFSTLEIQRTEQGDSAMYLCASSSEKLITGEPEAFFGQGTRLTVV.

V and J are TRBV9 and TRBJ2-2, with TRBD2 identical over 9 bases. Germline assignment: CDR1 SGDLS and CDR2 YYNGEE. The CDR3 covers 15 residues. The trim removed 0 bases at V and 8 bases at J, leaving 5 bases unmatched. The CDR3 region is CASSVGASGAGELFF. Here the CDR3 DNA reads TGTGCCAGCAGCGTAGGCGCTAGCGGGGCAGGGGAGCTGTTTTTT.